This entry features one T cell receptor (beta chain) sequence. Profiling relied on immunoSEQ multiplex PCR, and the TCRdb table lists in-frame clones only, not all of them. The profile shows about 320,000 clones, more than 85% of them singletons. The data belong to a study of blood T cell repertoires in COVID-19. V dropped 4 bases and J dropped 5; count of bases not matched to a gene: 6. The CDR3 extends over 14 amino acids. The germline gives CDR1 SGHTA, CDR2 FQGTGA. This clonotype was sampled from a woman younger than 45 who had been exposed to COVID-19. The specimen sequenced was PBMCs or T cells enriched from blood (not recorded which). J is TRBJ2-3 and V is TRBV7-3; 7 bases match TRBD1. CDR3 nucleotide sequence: TGTGCCAGCAGCTACGACAGGGAAGGAGATACGCAGTATTTT. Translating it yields CASSYDREGDTQYF. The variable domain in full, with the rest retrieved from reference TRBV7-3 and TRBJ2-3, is GAGVSQTPSNKVTEKGKYVELRCDPISGHTALYWYRQSLGQGPEFLIYFQGTGAADDSGLPNDRFFAVRPEGSVSTLKIQRTERGDSAVYLCASSYDREGDTQYFGPGTRLTVL.